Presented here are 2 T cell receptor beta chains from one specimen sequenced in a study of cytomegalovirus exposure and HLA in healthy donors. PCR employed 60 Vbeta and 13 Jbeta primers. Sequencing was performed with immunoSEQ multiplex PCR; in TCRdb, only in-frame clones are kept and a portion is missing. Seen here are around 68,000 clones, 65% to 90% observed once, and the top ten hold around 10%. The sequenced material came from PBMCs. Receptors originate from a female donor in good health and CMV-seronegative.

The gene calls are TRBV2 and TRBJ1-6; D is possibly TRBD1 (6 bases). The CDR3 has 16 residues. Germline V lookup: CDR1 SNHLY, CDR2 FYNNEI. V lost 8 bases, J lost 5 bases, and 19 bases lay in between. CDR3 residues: CASRVWGGRDNSPLHF. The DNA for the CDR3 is TGTGCCAGCCGGGTCTGGGGGGGCAGGGATAATTCACCCCTCCACTTT.

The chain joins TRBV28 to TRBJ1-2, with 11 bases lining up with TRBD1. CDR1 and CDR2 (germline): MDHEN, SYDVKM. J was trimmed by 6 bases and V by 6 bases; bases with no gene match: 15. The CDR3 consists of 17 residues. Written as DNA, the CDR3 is TGTGCCAGCAGCGAAAACAAAATAGGGACAGGGGGAGATGGCTACACCTTC. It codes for CASSENKIGTGGDGYTF.